A selection of T cell receptor beta chains follows, all from one sample in a study of graft-versus-host responses after intestinal transplantation. Their antigen targets remain unknown. Sequenced by immunoSEQ multiplex PCR; TCRdb stores in-frame clones only, minus some. The repertoire holds about 89,000 clones, about 95% seen once, with approximately 0.19% in the top ten. The source was unstimulated CD4+ T cells sorted from spleen or lymph node cells, collected before transplant. The receptor set was obtained from a human donor who was the organ donor for an intestinal transplant. Each CDR3 is given with its conserved first and last residue. A D gene is named only where the DNA matches it firmly. Clone size, where shown, is once, few, many, or a class for clones that have expanded.

abundance	d_gene	j_gene	v_gene	CDR3aa	CDR3nt
.	.	TRBJ2-3	TRBV5-5	CASSFIAKGVNTDTQYF	TGTGCCAGCAGCTTCATTGCGAAAGGGGTTAACACAGATACGCAGTATTTT
.	TRBD2	TRBJ2-7	TRBV7-2	CASSLKRGEIYEQYF	TGTGCCAGCAGCTTAAAGCGGGGGGAAATCTACGAGCAGTACTTC
.	TRBD1	TRBJ1-4	TRBV28	CASRATGGDRRGQLFF	TGTGCCAGCAGGGCCACAGGTGGGGACAGGAGGGGGCAACTGTTTTTT
.	TRBD1	TRBJ2-5	TRBV27	CASSSMTGGETQYF	TGTGCCAGCAGTTCGATGACAGGGGGGGAGACCCAGTACTTC
.	TRBD1	TRBJ1-6	TRBV6-6	CASRPTGLNSPLHF	TGTGCCAGCAGACCGACAGGGTTGAATTCACCCCTCCACTTT
.	TRBD1	TRBJ1-2	TRBV28	CASSFLGQGGYGYTF	TGTGCCAGCAGTTTTCTCGGACAGGGAGGATATGGCTACACCTTC
.	.	TRBJ2-3	TRBV7-3	CASSSRGGANGGTDTQYF	TGTGCCAGCAGCTCCCGTGGGGGGGCAAATGGAGGCACAGATACGCAGTATTTT
.	.	TRBJ2-5	TRBV2	CASSARETQYF	TGTGCCAGCAGCGCCCGAGAGACCCAGTACTTC
.	.	TRBJ1-1	TRBV28	CASSYGYTEAFF	TGTGCCAGCAGTTATGGATACACTGAAGCTTTCTTT
.	.	TRBJ1-1	TRBV7-9	CASSLGVGSMNTEAFF	TGTGCCAGCAGCCTAGGAGTTGGCTCTATGAACACTGAAGCTTTCTTT
.	TRBD2	TRBJ2-1	TRBV6-1	CASSTSGGYNEQFF	TGTGCCAGCTCGACTAGCGGGGGCTACAATGAGCAGTTCTTC
.	.	TRBJ2-7	TRBV7-2	CASSLATATYEQYF	TGTGCCAGCAGCTTAGCGACAGCTACCTACGAGCAGTACTTC
.	TRBD1	TRBJ1-2	TRBV5-6	CASSLAGGYGYTF	TGTGCCAGCAGCTTGGCAGGGGGCTATGGCTACACCTTC
.	TRBD2	TRBJ2-2	TRBV7-2	CASSYPTSGGRSNTGELFF	TGTGCCAGCAGCTATCCCACTAGCGGGGGGAGATCGAACACCGGGGAGCTGTTTTTT
.	.	TRBJ2-2	TRBV27	CASSLPRGTGELFF	TGTGCCAGCAGTTTACCCCGAGGCACCGGGGAGCTGTTTTTT
.	TRBD1	TRBJ1-6	TRBV28	CASSLPGQGAAYSPLHF	TGTGCCAGCAGTTTGCCGGGACAGGGGGCGGCATATTCACCCCTCCACTTT
.	.	TRBJ1-4	TRBV5-1	CASSLSHGDEKLFF	TGCGCCAGCAGCTTGAGCCATGGGGATGAAAAACTGTTTTTT
.	TRBD2	TRBJ2-7	TRBV4-2	CASSPEVGLAGFPYEQYF	TGTGCCAGCAGCCCGGAAGTAGGACTAGCGGGGTTCCCCTACGAGCAGTACTTC
.	.	TRBJ1-1	TRBV28	CASSSPGTTWRAEAFF	TGTGCCAGCAGTTCCCCCGGGACAACGTGGCGAGCTGAAGCTTTCTTT
.	.	TRBJ1-5	TRBV7-9	CASSNPDQPQHF	TGTGCCAGCAGCAACCCAGATCAGCCCCAGCATTTT
.	TRBD2	TRBJ2-7	TRBV4-2	CASSQAPGLAGQEQYF	TGTGCCAGCAGCCAAGCCCCGGGACTAGCGGGCCAAGAGCAGTACTTC
.	.	TRBJ1-2	TRBV7-2	CASSPAASENGYTF	TGTGCCAGCAGCCCCGCGGCCTCGGAGAATGGCTACACCTTC
.	.	TRBJ1-4	TRBV19	CASSIVAGAGEKLFF	TGTGCCAGTAGTATTGTGGCAGGGGCAGGTGAAAAACTGTTTTTT
.	.	TRBJ2-2	TRBV6-4	CASSDVNTGELFF	TGTGCCAGCAGTGACGTTAACACCGGGGAGCTGTTTTTT
.	TRBD1	TRBJ2-1	TRBV27	CASSFRTGGLNEQFF	TGTGCCAGCAGTTTCCGAACAGGGGGCTTGAATGAGCAGTTCTTC
.	TRBD1	TRBJ1-6	TRBV7-2	CASSITGTASFNSPLHF	TGTGCCAGCAGCATCACGGGGACAGCGAGTTTCAATTCACCCCTCCACTTT
.	.	TRBJ2-2	TRBV29-1	CSVDLRDTGELFF	TGCAGCGTTGATTTAAGGGACACCGGGGAGCTGTTTTTT
.	TRBD2	TRBJ2-3	TRBV13	CASSSRTSGNTDTQYF	TGTGCCAGCAGCTCTCGGACTAGCGGGAACACAGATACGCAGTATTTT
once	TRBD1	TRBJ1-1	TRBV27	CASSPDRGPNTEAFF	TGTGCCAGCAGTCCGGACAGGGGGCCGAACACTGAAGCTTTCTTT
few	TRBD1	TRBJ1-1	TRBV2	CASRNRGNTEAFF	TGTGCCAGCCGTAACAGGGGGAACACTGAAGCTTTCTTT
.	.	TRBJ1-1	TRBV6-5	CASGKDTEAFF	TGTGCCAGCGGCAAGGACACTGAAGCTTTCTTT
once	.	TRBJ2-1	TRBV15	CATSRVSGAYNEQFF	TGTGCCACCAGCAGAGTTTCAGGGGCTTACAATGAGCAGTTCTTC
.	.	TRBJ1-2	TRBV18	CASSQREGDGYTF	TGTGCCAGCTCCCAAAGAGAAGGAGACGGCTACACCTTC
.	.	TRBJ1-2	TRBV7-2	CASSYRTGNYGYTF	TGTGCCAGCAGCTACAGGACGGGCAACTATGGCTACACCTTC
.	TRBD2	TRBJ2-3	TRBV15	CATSSRRGGTDTQYF	TGTGCCACCAGCAGCCGGCGGGGGGGCACAGATACGCAGTATTTT
once	.	TRBJ2-1	TRBV6-5	CASRVGQAAYNEQFF	TGTGCCAGCAGGGTCGGGCAGGCGGCCTACAATGAGCAGTTCTTC
.	TRBD2	TRBJ2-5	TRBV28	CASSSGTSIKTQYF	TGTGCCAGCAGTTCCGGGACTAGTATAAAGACCCAGTACTTC
.	.	TRBJ1-5	TRBV5-1	CASSLDGQQPQHF	TGCGCCAGCAGCTTGGACGGACAGCAGCCCCAGCATTTT
once	.	TRBJ1-1	TRBV7-6	CASSSGTTEAFF	TGTGCCAGCAGCTCGGGGACCACTGAAGCTTTCTTT
.	.	TRBJ1-5	TRBV5-4	CASSWDSNQPQHF	TGTGCCAGCAGCTGGGACAGCAATCAGCCCCAGCATTTT
.	.	TRBJ1-5	TRBV6-6	CASSSGLHVDQPQHF	TGTGCCAGCAGCTCAGGGCTTCACGTTGATCAGCCCCAGCATTTT
.	.	TRBJ2-7	TRBV19	CASSVTGYEQYF	TGTGCCAGTAGTGTGACTGGGTACGAGCAGTACTTC
once	.	TRBJ1-6	TRBV28	CASSSPTGWGNNSPLHF	TGTGCCAGCAGTTCACCCACCGGGTGGGGTAATAATTCACCCCTCCACTTT
.	.	TRBJ2-1	TRBV7-3	CASSLTGGRYNEQFF	TGTGCCAGCAGCTTAACAGGGGGGCGCTACAATGAGCAGTTCTTC
.	.	TRBJ2-5	TRBV4-2	CASSQAWREETQYF	TGTGCCAGCAGCCAAGCGTGGAGGGAAGAGACCCAGTACTTC
.	.	TRBJ1-2	TRBV6-5	CASSYGGPAPYGYTF	TGTGCCAGCAGTTACGGAGGACCGGCCCCCTATGGCTACACCTTC
once	TRBD1	TRBJ2-4	TRBV6-5	CASSPQDRGRGIQYF	TGTGCCAGCAGTCCCCAGGACAGGGGAAGGGGCATTCAGTACTTC
.	TRBD2	TRBJ2-7	TRBV6-6	CASTSLAGGTYEQYF	TGTGCCAGCACCTCTCTAGCGGGCGGGACCTACGAGCAGTACTTC